The TCR beta chain described here comes from a study of graft-versus-host responses after intestinal transplantation. The starting material, graft tissue, was processed to release intraepithelial and lamina propria lymphocytes. TCRdb keeps only in-frame clones here, not all; method: immunoSEQ multiplex PCR. The repertoire includes fewer than 20,000 clones, 79% of them detected once, and roughly 8% sits in the top ten. The sample holds a few counts of this clone. Its antigen is unidentified. Overall study findings and caveats: Declining HvG levels early post-transplant were linked to peak circulating GvH clone levels. Detected in recipient marrow were GvH clones, some of which were first observed in ileum or blood.

The clonotype comes from a human patient who received an intestinal transplant, so some T cells may come from the graft donor. The sequencing here drew on ileum tissue, taken roughly 460 days after intestinal transplant.

This CDR3 reads CASRDRGPYEQYF. CDR3 nucleotide sequence: TGTGCCAGCAGGGACAGGGGCCCCTACGAGCAGTACTTC. The chain carries TRBV6-1 and TRBJ2-7; 9 bases are a match to TRBD1. Germline CDR1 is MNHNS and CDR2 is SASEGT. The CDR3 contains 13 residues. Germline trimming cut 6 bases from V and 2 bases from J; bases unmatched to any gene: 2.